Following are 24 T cell receptor beta chains from one sample sequenced in a study of cytomegalovirus exposure and HLA in healthy donors. Primers for the PCR totalled 60 Vbeta and 13 Jbeta. TCRdb keeps only in-frame clones here, not all; method: immunoSEQ multiplex PCR. This sample yields about 140,000 clones, of which around 77% are seen a single time; roughly 2% belongs to the top ten. Sequencing was carried out using PBMCs. All receptors derive from a man younger than 45 in good health and CMV-seronegative.

The rearrangement uses TRBV10-2 and TRBJ1-2; TRBD1 matches 10 bases. Germline V gene data show CDR1 as WSHSY and CDR2 as SAAADI. The ends lost 3 bases at V and 8 bases at J; junction bases unmatched: 6. The CDR3 is 14 amino acids. As DNA, the CDR3 is TGCGCCAGCAGTGATACCGGGACAGGGGAGGGCTACACCTTC. Encoded protein: CASSDTGTGEGYTF.

The rearrangement links TRBV15 to TRBJ1-1; TRBD1 agrees at 10 bases. V lost 4 bases and J lost 8; bases outside the gene matches: 10. The CDR3 runs 15 residues. Germline V gene lookup returns CDR1 LNHNV and CDR2 YYDKDF (reference sequence). The CDR3 nucleotides are TGTGCCACCAGCACCCACCGGGACAGGGGATACGAAGCTTTCTTT. It translates to CATSTHRDRGYEAFF.

The chain uses TRBV4-1 and TRBJ2-7, with TRBD2 matching 7 bases. The germline V gene encodes CDR1 MGHRA and CDR2 YSYEKL. This CDR3 is 18 amino acids long. With V trimmed by 0 bases and J by 4 bases, 15 bases remained unmatched. CDR3 sequence reads: CASSQEPGEGYRSYEQYF. In DNA, the CDR3 is TGCGCCAGCAGCCAAGAACCGGGGGAGGGCTATCGATCTTACGAGCAGTACTTC.

J is TRBJ2-1 and V is TRBV14, with a weak D call TRBD2 (6 bases). Trimming took 5 bases from V and 15 from J, leaving 14 bases between them. CDR1 is SGHDN and CDR2 is FVKESK in the germline V gene. The CDR3 is 11 residues long. The CDR3 coding sequence is TGTGCCAGCAGCAGGAGGGGAGGCCGGTTCTTC. Translated: CASSRRGGRFF.

The rearrangement joins TRBV7-3 to TRBJ2-2; 8 nucleotides align to TRBD1. This CDR3 contains 16 residues. CDR1 and CDR2 (germline): SGHTA, FQGTGA. V was clipped by 5 bases and J by 5 bases; unmatched bases: 10. CDR3 sequence: CASSPRTGLTTGELFF. CDR3 DNA: TGTGCCAGCAGCCCGAGGACAGGGCTAACGACCGGGGAGCTGTTTTTT.

CDR3: CASSWGRGGLDTGELFF. The CDR3 nucleotides are TGTGCCAGCAGTTGGGGAAGGGGGGGACTTGACACCGGGGAGCTGTTTTTT. This rearrangement joins TRBV27 to TRBJ2-2; TRBD2 is a possible D gene (7 bases). Germline-derived CDR1 and CDR2 are MNHEY and SMNVEV (reference sequence). The CDR3 spans 17 residues. The V gene lost 4 bases and the J gene lost 3 bases, with 18 bases spanning the gap.

Here the CDR3 reads CSGGLAGLNNEQFF. Written as DNA, the CDR3 is TGCAGCGGGGGACTAGCGGGACTAAACAATGAGCAGTTCTTC. The chain carries TRBV29-1 and TRBJ2-1, with 13 bases that match TRBD2. Germline V gives CDR1 SQVTM, CDR2 ANQGSEA. CDR3 length: 14 amino acids. V was pared by 7 bases and J by 5 bases, with 5 bases of the junction left unmatched.

In this sample, this clone turned up many times. V usage is TRBV5-8 and J usage is TRBJ2-7; a weak D match, TRBD2 (6 bases). The CDR3 length is 12 residues. Germline V gives CDR1 SGHTS, CDR2 YDEGEE. The V end lost 1 base, the J end lost 12 bases, and 14 bases lay between the germline ends. DNA of the CDR3: TGTGCCAGCAGCTTGATTACGGGAGTACCGTACTTC. Protein sequence: CASSLITGVPYF.

The chain employs TRBV25-1 and TRBJ2-5, with a weak D call TRBD1 (6 bases). The V gene lost 1 base and the J gene lost 5 bases, with 14 bases spanning the gap. Per germline, CDR1 MGHDK and CDR2 SYGVNS. The CDR3 has 15 amino acids. CDR3 residues: CASSESVTGSETQYF. The CDR3 nucleotides are TGTGCCAGCAGTGAATCAGTTACAGGGTCGGAGACCCAGTACTTC.

The chain carries TRBV5-1 and TRBJ1-2; D possibly corresponds to TRBD1 (5 bases). This CDR3 spans 15 amino acids. CDR1 SGHRS and CDR2 YFSETQ come from the germline V gene. The V end lost 2 bases, the J end lost 1 base, and 12 bases lay between the germline ends. CDR3 bases: TGCGCCAGCAGCTTTGGTGTCAGGGATAACTATGGCTACACCTTC. Translated: CASSFGVRDNYGYTF.

The chain uses TRBV18 and TRBJ1-3, with TRBD1 matching over 9 bases. After removal of 6 bases from V and 4 bases from J, the junction contained 7 bases not matched to a gene. Germline V CDR1 and CDR2: KGHSH, LQKENI. This CDR3 has 15 residues. This chain's CDR3 is CASSATGGLGNTIYF. The CDR3 DNA sequence: TGTGCCAGCTCGGCGACAGGGGGGCTCGGAAACACCATATATTTT.

This clone was seen a handful of times. The chain combines TRBV7-9 with TRBJ2-7; 7 bases fit TRBD1. Germline V gives CDR1 SEHNR, CDR2 FQNEAQ (reference sequence). V was clipped by 3 bases and J by 2 bases; unmatched bases: 7. The CDR3 is made up of 15 amino acids. DNA of the CDR3: TGTGCCAGCAGCTTTTTCGAGACAGGGACCTACGAGCAGTACTTC. This sequence encodes CASSFFETGTYEQYF.

This sequence joins TRBV5-8 and TRBJ2-3, with D possibly TRBD1 on 5 matching bases. The germline gives CDR1 SGHTS, CDR2 YDEGEE. The CDR3 length is 14 residues. V lost 3 bases to trimming and J lost 0 bases, with 8 bases between them. CDR3 loop: CASSSGPSTDTQYF. The CDR3 DNA is TGTGCCAGCAGCTCAGGGCCTAGCACAGATACGCAGTATTTT.

The J gene is TRBJ2-7, the V gene TRBV10-2; 8 bases line up with TRBD2. Germline CDR1 is WSHSY and CDR2 is SAAADI. V lost 8 bases and J lost 2; bases outside the gene matches: 5. The CDR3 is 13 amino acids. The CDR3 spells CASSLAGTYEQYF. CDR3 bases: TGCGCCAGCTCCTTAGCGGGAACCTACGAGCAGTACTTC.

The rearrangement joins TRBV15 to TRBJ1-1; TRBD1 agrees at 9 bases. J was trimmed by 4 bases and V by 2 bases; bases with no gene match: 8. The CDR3 consists of 16 residues. Germline CDR1 reads LNHNV; CDR2 reads YYDKDF (reference sequence). CDR3: CATSRTGTGIGTEAFF. For the CDR3, the DNA is TGTGCCACCAGCAGAACCGGGACAGGGATTGGCACTGAAGCTTTCTTT.

The chain couples TRBV28 to TRBJ2-2, with TRBD2 matching over 7 bases. The CDR3 runs 16 residues. Germline CDR1 is MDHEN and CDR2 is SYDVKM. V lost 7 bases and J lost 4; bases outside the gene matches: 12. Here the CDR3 DNA reads TGTGCCAGCAAGGGAGGGCGGGGTGTGAGCACCGGGGAGCTGTTTTTT. Amino acid sequence: CASKGGRGVSTGELFF.

This chain links TRBV5-1 with TRBJ1-1, with 8 positions matching TRBD1. The CDR3 loop spans 16 amino acids. Losses at the gene ends were 5 bases for V and 5 bases for J; bases not matched to a gene: 14. Germline V CDR1 and CDR2: SGHRS, YFSETQ. The CDR3 DNA reads TGCGCCAGCAGACCAGGACAGGGAGGGTTCGAGACTGAAGCTTTCTTT. It is translated as CASRPGQGGFETEAFF.

This clone showed up just a few times. This chain uses TRBV7-9 with TRBJ1-1; D gene unclear. Trimming shortened V by 5 bases and J by 9 bases, and 16 bases separated the two germline ends. This CDR3 contains 13 residues. Germline values: CDR1 SEHNR, CDR2 FQNEAQ (reference sequence). The CDR3 bases are TGTGCCAGCAGCGGTCAGAAAGTCCAAAAAGCTTTCTTT. It is translated as CASSGQKVQKAFF.

The chain employs TRBV11-2 and TRBJ2-7, with D perhaps matching TRBD2 (7 bases). Germline V lookup: CDR1 SGHAT, CDR2 FQNNGV. The CDR3 spans 16 residues. Deletions cut 5 bases from V and 1 base from J, with 18 bases between. The CDR3, as DNA: TGTGCCAGCAGCGCAGGCCGGGGGAGGGGGTCCTACGAGCAGTACTTC. Its translation: CASSAGRGRGSYEQYF.

V usage is TRBV11-2 and J usage is TRBJ1-6; the D gene is possibly TRBD1 (6 bases). Trimming took 5 bases from V and 9 from J, leaving 20 bases between them. Per germline, CDR1 SGHAT and CDR2 FQNNGV. The CDR3 loop spans 16 amino acids. CDR3 in amino acids: CASSRGQLSLGSPLHF. The CDR3 DNA reads as TGTGCCAGCAGCCGAGGACAGCTAAGCCTGGGTTCACCCCTCCACTTT. Using reference TRBV11-2 and TRBJ1-6 for the parts outside the CDR3, the full variable domain is EAGVAQSPRYKIIEKRQSVAFWCNPISGHATLYWYQQILGQGPKLLIQFQNNGVVDDSQLPKDRFSAERLKGVDSTLKIQPAKLEDSAVYLCASSRGQLSLGSPLHFGNGTRLTVT.

This chain joins TRBV28 and TRBJ1-6; 9 nucleotides align to TRBD1. Per germline, CDR1 MDHEN and CDR2 SYDVKM. V was clipped by 3 bases and J by 11 bases; unmatched bases: 11. The CDR3 loop spans 16 amino acids. The CDR3 nucleotides are TGTGCCAGCAGTTTCGTCCGCGGACAGGGGTACCCACCCCTCCACTTT. It specifies CASSFVRGQGYPPLHF.

This clone was counted a few times. This chain connects TRBV5-6 to TRBJ1-1, with D unresolved. Germline V gene data show CDR1 as SGHDT and CDR2 as YYEEEE. This CDR3 has 13 residues. V was pared by 0 bases and J by 11 bases, with 14 bases between. For the CDR3, the DNA is TGTGCCAGCAGCTTGGAAGTTGCGCCCAGGGCTTTCTTT. Translating gives CASSLEVAPRAFF.

The table lists this clone with a few counts. The chain uses TRBV28 and TRBJ1-4, with 7 bases that match TRBD1. The CDR3 spans 16 residues. V trimming: 3 bases; J trimming: 5 bases; junction bases outside the gene matches: 9. CDR1 and CDR2 (germline): MDHEN, SYDVKM. The CDR3 is CASSFLGQAGNEKLFF. CDR3 coding DNA: TGTGCCAGCAGTTTCCTTGGACAGGCGGGGAATGAAAAACTGTTTTTT.

The rearrangement links TRBV2 to TRBJ2-4; D perhaps matches TRBD1 (6 bases). CDR1 SNHLY and CDR2 FYNNEI come from the germline V gene. V lost 3 bases to trimming and J lost 6 bases, with 12 bases between them. The CDR3 extends over 14 amino acids. DNA of the CDR3: TGTGCCAGCAGTGAGGGTACAGGGCTAAACATTCAGTACTTC. It encodes CASSEGTGLNIQYF.